These 22 T cell receptor beta chains originate from one sample sequenced in a study of blood T cell repertoires in COVID-19. Assay used: immunoSEQ multiplex PCR; TCRdb lists only in-frame clones, some missing. The data contain over 150,000 clones, 70% to 80% of them singletons. Sequencing was performed on peripheral blood. The source is a man in his 60s with acute or convalescent COVID-19.

The genes are TRBV21-1 and TRBJ2-1; TRBD1 is taken as the D call from the table, unchecked against the DNA. TRBV21-1 is recorded as a pseudogene. The CDR3 totals 18 residues. The CDR3 here is CASGNGQGRWGSYNEQFF. CDR3 sequence (DNA): TGTGCCAGCGGAAACGGGCAGGGGCGATGGGGCTCCTACAATGAGCAGTTCTTC.

V gene TRBV5-6 combines with J gene TRBJ1-4, with D maybe TRBD1 (6 bases). Germline V gene sequence: CDR1 SGHDT, CDR2 YYEEEE. The CDR3 length is 14 residues. V was cut by 6 bases and J by 3 bases, with 12 bases left in between. This CDR3 is CASTGQSANEKLFF. CDR3 nucleotide sequence: TGTGCCAGCACAGGACAGTCGGCTAATGAAAAACTGTTTTTT.

The rearrangement links TRBV30 to TRBJ2-5, with D perhaps matching TRBD1 (7 bases). The CDR3 loop spans 16 amino acids. The V and J ends lost 3 bases and 2 bases respectively, with 19 bases between them. The germline CDR1 and CDR2 sequences are GTSNPN and SVGIG (reference sequence). CDR3 DNA sequence: TGTGCCTGGAGCTCAGGGGGGATTGGAATACAAGAGACCCAGTACTTC. It encodes CAWSSGGIGIQETQYF. Full variable domain (outside the CDR3, taken from reference TRBV30 and TRBJ2-5): SQTIHQWPATLVQPVGSPLSLECTVEGTSNPNLYWYRQAAGRGLQLLFYSVGIGQISSEVPQNLSASRPQDRQFILSSKKLLLSDSGFYLCAWSSGGIGIQETQYFGPGTRLLVL.

This chain links TRBV5-4 with TRBJ1-1, with TRBD1 matching over 10 bases. Trimming removed 4 bases from V and 1 base from J; junction bases left unmatched: 7. Germline V gives CDR1 SGHNT, CDR2 YYREEE (reference sequence). The CDR3 totals 16 residues. The CDR3 loop is CASSGDRGTWNTEAFF. In nucleotides, the CDR3 is TGTGCCAGCAGCGGGGACAGGGGAACCTGGAACACTGAAGCTTTCTTT.

This chain uses TRBV5-4 with TRBJ2-3, with 7 bases matching TRBD1. Germline assignment: CDR1 SGHNT and CDR2 YYREEE (reference sequence). V shed 4 bases, J shed 2 bases, and the junction held 10 bases outside the gene matches. The CDR3 contains 16 residues. The CDR3, as DNA: TGTGCCAGCAGCCGCCATCCGGGACAGCCCACAGATACGCAGTATTTT. Protein: CASSRHPGQPTDTQYF.

The chain carries TRBV29-1 and TRBJ1-2; tentative D call: TRBD1 (6 bases). The V end lost 6 bases, the J end lost 6 bases, and 14 bases lay between the germline ends. The CDR3 extends over 12 amino acids. In germline, CDR1 is SQVTM, CDR2 ANQGSEA. CDR3 coding DNA: TGCAGCGTGGTAGCAGGGGCTGATGGCTACACCTTC. It is translated as CSVVAGADGYTF.

The chain carries TRBV9 and TRBJ2-5, with TRBD2 as a possible D gene (5 bases). V lost 7 bases and J 5 bases, leaving 18 bases between the germline ends. Per the germline V gene, CDR1 is SGDLS and CDR2 is YYNGEE. There are 14 residues in the CDR3. As DNA, the CDR3 is TGTGCCAGCGGGAATGGACTCACCGGTGAGACCCAGTACTTC. Residues: CASGNGLTGETQYF.

Worth noting for this clone: The same CDR3 also results from other DNA sequences found in this sample. V gene TRBV7-2 combines with J gene TRBJ2-3; TRBD2 matches 9 bases. The CDR3 length is 15 residues. V lost 4 bases, J lost 1 base, and 3 bases stayed unmatched. The germline V gene has CDR1 SGHTA and CDR2 FQGNSA. CDR3 nucleotides: TGTGCCAGCAGCTCCTTAGCGGGGGGCACAGATACGCAGTATTTT. Translation: CASSSLAGGTDTQYF. Based on the CDR3 plus reference TRBV7-2 and TRBJ2-3, the full variable domain is GAGVSQSPSNKVTEKGKDVELRCDPISGHTALYWYRQSLGQGLEFLIYFQGNSAPDKSGLPSDRFSAERTGGSVSTLTIQRTQQEDSAVYLCASSSLAGGTDTQYFGPGTRLTVL.

The gene calls are TRBV19 and TRBJ1-1; the match to TRBD1 covers 7 bases. The germline gives CDR1 LNHDA, CDR2 SQIVND (reference sequence). V shed 0 bases, J shed 4 bases, and the junction held 5 bases outside the gene matches. The CDR3 consists of 15 residues. The CDR3: CASSIDRTGGTEAFF. The CDR3 DNA follows: TGTGCCAGTAGTATAGATCGGACAGGAGGCACTGAAGCTTTCTTT.

The genes are TRBV12-5 and TRBJ2-5; maybe TRBD1 (6 bases). Trimming pared 3 bases from V and 5 bases from J, leaving 13 bases between. The CDR3 consists of 14 residues. Germline loops: CDR1 LGHNT, CDR2 FRNRAP. In DNA form, the CDR3 reads TGTGCTAGTGGTTTATCAGGGGCATGGGAGACCCAGTACTTC. Its translation: CASGLSGAWETQYF.

The chain has TRBV5-8 and TRBJ2-2, with D maybe TRBD1 (6 bases). Germline assignment: CDR1 SGHTS and CDR2 YDEGEE. This CDR3 region has 15 residues. V gave up 2 bases and J gave up 8 bases, with 16 bases separating them. This chain's CDR3 is CASSFRTGTPGELFF. In DNA form, the CDR3 reads TGTGCCAGCAGCTTCAGGACTGGGACACCGGGGGAGCTGTTTTTT.

The chain employs TRBV2 and TRBJ1-3; D gene uncertain. Per the germline V gene, CDR1 is SNHLY and CDR2 is FYNNEI. With 5 bases removed from V and 0 bases from J, the gap between germline ends came to 11 bases. The CDR3 loop spans 15 amino acids. The DNA for the CDR3 is TGTGCCAGCAGTCCGGGTCCAAACTCTGGAAACACCATATATTTT. It specifies CASSPGPNSGNTIYF.

The gene calls are TRBV7-2 and TRBJ1-3; D is perhaps TRBD1 (6 bases). V was clipped by 4 bases and J by 4 bases, with 14 bases between them. The CDR3 length is 15 residues. CDR1 is SGHTA and CDR2 is FQGNSA in the germline V gene. The CDR3 is CASSYGAGVGNTIYF. The CDR3, as DNA: TGTGCCAGCAGCTACGGGGCAGGGGTCGGAAACACCATATATTTT.

This clone was seen more than once but under ten times. The chain's CDR3 is CASSLAVSSTGELFF. In DNA, the CDR3 is TGTGCCAGCAGCTTAGCGGTCAGTTCCACCGGGGAGCTGTTTTTT. The chain joins TRBV7-9 to TRBJ2-2; D gene unclear. The CDR3 runs 15 residues. Trimming stripped 0 bases from V and 4 bases from J, with 9 bases between. Germline lookup yields CDR1 SEHNR and CDR2 FQNEAQ (reference sequence).

This clone was counted a single time. The chain joins TRBV5-1 to TRBJ2-7; D not resolved. V was clipped by 2 bases and J by 0 bases, with 9 bases between them. CDR1 SGHRS and CDR2 YFSETQ come from the germline V gene. The CDR3 extends over 14 amino acids. The CDR3 here is CASSFQVSSYEQYF. In nucleotides, the CDR3 is TGCGCCAGCAGCTTCCAGGTTAGCTCCTACGAGCAGTACTTC. Together with reference TRBV5-1 and TRBJ2-7, the CDR3 gives the full variable domain: KAGVTQTPRYLIKTRGQQVTLSCSPISGHRSVSWYQQTPGQGLQFLFEYFSETQRNKGNFPGRFSGRQFSNSRSEMNVSTLELGDSALYLCASSFQVSSYEQYFGPGTRLTVT.

This rearrangement joins TRBV9 to TRBJ2-7, with 12 bases matching TRBD1. V lost 0 bases, J lost 3 bases, and 4 bases stayed unmatched. This CDR3 region has 16 residues. Germline-derived CDR1 and CDR2 are SGDLS and YYNGEE. The CDR3 protein is CASSVEGTGGLYEQYF. The DNA of the CDR3 is TGTGCCAGCAGCGTAGAAGGGACAGGGGGCCTCTACGAGCAGTACTTC.

This clone turned up a few times. V is TRBV27 and J is TRBJ1-2, with unresolved D. The V gene's germline CDR1 is MNHEY and CDR2 SMNVEV (reference sequence). V was shortened by 5 bases and J by 3 bases, with 16 bases between the two germline ends. This CDR3 has 15 amino acids. The CDR3 DNA follows: TGTGCCAGCAGTGGGGAGGTTGGGGTACACTATGGCTACACCTTC. It encodes CASSGEVGVHYGYTF.

This chain links TRBV27 with TRBJ1-4, with 8 nucleotides matching TRBD1. This CDR3 spans 14 amino acids. The V gene's germline CDR1 is MNHEY and CDR2 SMNVEV (reference sequence). With V trimmed by 6 bases and J by 7 bases, 7 bases remained unmatched. In nucleotides, the CDR3 is TGTGCCAGCAGGCCTCAGGGGGCAGGTGAAAAACTGTTTTTT. Protein: CASRPQGAGEKLFF.

The chain links TRBV9 to TRBJ2-7; D possibly corresponds to TRBD2 (6 bases). Germline-derived CDR1 and CDR2 are SGDLS and YYNGEE. Trimming pared 2 bases from V and 2 bases from J, leaving 11 bases between. This CDR3 has 14 amino acids. The CDR3 DNA follows: TGTGCCAGCAGCGTTGGGGACTCCGCCTACGAGCAGTACTTC. Its protein product is CASSVGDSAYEQYF.

The chain links TRBV19 to TRBJ1-2; D is possibly TRBD1 (5 bases). Germline CDR1 and CDR2: LNHDA and SQIVND (reference sequence). Trimming removed 3 bases from V and 5 bases from J, with 16 bases in between. This CDR3 has 15 residues. The CDR3 region has the DNA TGTGCCAGTAGTATTTTAGACAGACCCTCTTATGGCTACACCTTC. This encodes CASSILDRPSYGYTF.

The chain links TRBV2 to TRBJ1-2; no firm D call. This CDR3 spans 14 amino acids. V was pared by 3 bases and J by 5 bases, with 13 bases between. The germline V gene encodes CDR1 SNHLY and CDR2 FYNNEI. This CDR3 reads CASSDTGILYGYTF. The DNA of the CDR3 is TGTGCCAGCAGTGACACCGGGATTTTATATGGCTACACCTTC.

The chain recombines TRBV30 with TRBJ2-2, with D possibly being TRBD1 (6 bases). CDR3 size: 12 residues. Germline CDR1 is GTSNPN and CDR2 is SVGIG (reference sequence). Trimming left V 2 bases short and J 5 bases short, with 6 bases between. CDR3 in amino acids: CAWSTGTGELFF. The CDR3 nucleotides are TGTGCCTGGAGTACAGGGACCGGGGAGCTGTTTTTT. The full variable domain, in which reference TRBV30 and TRBJ2-2 provide the parts outside the CDR3, is SQTIHQWPATLVQPVGSPLSLECTVEGTSNPNLYWYRQAAGRGLQLLFYSVGIGQISSEVPQNLSASRPQDRQFILSSKKLLLSDSGFYLCAWSTGTGELFFGEGSRLTVL.